This section outlines one T cell receptor beta chain sequence together with its context. The source of the sample is a study of blood T cell repertoires in COVID-19. Across the whole study: The United States, Italy and Spain provided the acute and convalescent COVID-19 samples. The cDNA or gDNA used as material had been derived from T cells, B-cell-depleted T cells, or PBMCs.

In germline, CDR1 is SGDLS, CDR2 YYNGEE. The CDR3 extends over 13 amino acids. The V and J ends lost 0 bases and 5 bases respectively, with 8 bases between them. Original handling: Estimates of nucleated cell counts were drawn from the amplification of reference gene primers. Clones were sequenced by immunoSEQ multiplex PCR, and TCRdb holds only the in-frame ones, with some missing. V and J calls and clone size come straight from that table; D and trimming were deduced from the DNA. This table holds 200,000 to 250,000 clones, around nine tenths found once. Sequenced input: peripheral blood. The clonotype was recovered from a woman under 30 who had recovered from COVID-19. The rearrangement uses TRBV9 and TRBJ1-1; D unclear. The CDR3: CASSVGGRTEAFF. The CDR3 nucleotides read TGTGCCAGCAGCGTAGGAGGGCGGACTGAAGCTTTCTTT.